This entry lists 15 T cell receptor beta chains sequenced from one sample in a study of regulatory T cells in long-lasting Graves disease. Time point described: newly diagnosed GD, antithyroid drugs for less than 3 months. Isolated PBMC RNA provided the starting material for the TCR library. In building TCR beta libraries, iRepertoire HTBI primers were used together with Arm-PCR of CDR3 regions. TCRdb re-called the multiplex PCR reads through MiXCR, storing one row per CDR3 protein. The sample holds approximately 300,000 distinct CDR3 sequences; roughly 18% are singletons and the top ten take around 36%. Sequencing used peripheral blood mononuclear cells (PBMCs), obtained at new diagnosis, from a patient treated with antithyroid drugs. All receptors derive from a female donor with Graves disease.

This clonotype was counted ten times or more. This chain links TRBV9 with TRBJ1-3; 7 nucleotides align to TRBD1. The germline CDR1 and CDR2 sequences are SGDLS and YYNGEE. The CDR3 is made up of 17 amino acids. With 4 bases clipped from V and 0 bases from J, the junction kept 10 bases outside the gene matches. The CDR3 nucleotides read TGTGCCAGCAGCTCTCACAGGGGCGATAGCTCTGGAAACACCATATATTTT. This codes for CASSSHRGDSSGNTIYF.

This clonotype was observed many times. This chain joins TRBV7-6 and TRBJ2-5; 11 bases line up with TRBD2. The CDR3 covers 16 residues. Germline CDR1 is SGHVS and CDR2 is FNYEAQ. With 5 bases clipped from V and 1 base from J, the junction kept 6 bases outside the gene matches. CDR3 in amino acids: CASSLGTSGIQETQYF. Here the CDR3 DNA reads TGTGCCAGCAGCCTAGGGACTAGCGGAATCCAAGAGACCCAGTACTTC.

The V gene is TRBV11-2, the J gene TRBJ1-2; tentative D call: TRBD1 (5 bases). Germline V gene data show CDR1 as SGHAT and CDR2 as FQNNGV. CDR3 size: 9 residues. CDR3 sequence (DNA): TGTGTGGGGGGGAAGGGCTACACCTTC. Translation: CVGGKGYTF.

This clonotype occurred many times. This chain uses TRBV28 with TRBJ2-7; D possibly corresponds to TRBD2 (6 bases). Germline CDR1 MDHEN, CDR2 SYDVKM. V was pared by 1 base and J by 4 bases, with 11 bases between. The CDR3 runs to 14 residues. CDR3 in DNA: TGTGCCAGCAGTTTATCTGGGGGGAAGTACGAGCAGTACTTC. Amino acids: CASSLSGGKYEQYF.

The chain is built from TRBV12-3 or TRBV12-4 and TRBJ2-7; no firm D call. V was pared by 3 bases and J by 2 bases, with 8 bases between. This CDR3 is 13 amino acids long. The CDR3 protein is CASSFVTTYEQYF. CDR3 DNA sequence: TGTGCCAGCAGTTTTGTGACAACCTACGAGCAGTACTTC.

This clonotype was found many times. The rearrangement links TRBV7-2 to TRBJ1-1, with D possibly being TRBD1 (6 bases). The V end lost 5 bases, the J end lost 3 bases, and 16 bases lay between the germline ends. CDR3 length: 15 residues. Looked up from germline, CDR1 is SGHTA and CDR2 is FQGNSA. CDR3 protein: CASSPHGGRYTEAFF. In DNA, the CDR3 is TGTGCCAGCAGCCCCCACGGGGGCAGGTACACTGAAGCTTTCTTT.

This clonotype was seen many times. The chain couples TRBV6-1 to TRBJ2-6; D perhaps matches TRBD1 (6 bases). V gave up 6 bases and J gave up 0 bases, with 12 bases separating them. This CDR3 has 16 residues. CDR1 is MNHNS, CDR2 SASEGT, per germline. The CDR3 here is CASRTTGISGANVLTF. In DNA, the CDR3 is TGTGCCAGCAGAACCACAGGGATCTCTGGGGCCAACGTCCTGACTTTC.

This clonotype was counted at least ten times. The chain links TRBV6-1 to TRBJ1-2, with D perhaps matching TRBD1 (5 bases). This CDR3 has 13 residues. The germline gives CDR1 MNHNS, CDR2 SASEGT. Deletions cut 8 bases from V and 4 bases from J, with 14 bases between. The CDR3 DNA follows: TGTGCCAGCCGGGACGGACTATCCTATGGCTACACCTTC. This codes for CASRDGLSYGYTF.

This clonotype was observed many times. CDR3 DNA: TGTGCCAGCAGTGAAACGTTTAGCCAAGAGACCCAGTACTTC. Amino acids: CASSETFSQETQYF. The V gene is TRBV6-1, the J gene TRBJ2-5; D gene unclear. Germline CDR1 is MNHNS and CDR2 is SASEGT. Trimming took 2 bases from V and 1 from J, leaving 8 bases between them. This CDR3 comprises 14 residues.

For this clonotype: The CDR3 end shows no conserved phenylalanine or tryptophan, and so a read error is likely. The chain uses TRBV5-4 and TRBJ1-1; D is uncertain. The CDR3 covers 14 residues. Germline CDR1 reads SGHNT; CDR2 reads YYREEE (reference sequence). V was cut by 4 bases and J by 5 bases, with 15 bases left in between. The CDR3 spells CASSPGTPNTEAFL. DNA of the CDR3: TGTGCCAGCAGCCCAGGAACACCGAATACTGAAGCTTTCCTT.

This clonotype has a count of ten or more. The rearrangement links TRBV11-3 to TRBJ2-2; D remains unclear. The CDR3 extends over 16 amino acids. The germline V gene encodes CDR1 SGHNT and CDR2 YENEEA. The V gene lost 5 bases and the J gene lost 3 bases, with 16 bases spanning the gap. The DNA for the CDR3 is TGTGCCAGCAGCCGAGAAATGAGTGGATACACCGGGGAGCTGTTTTTT. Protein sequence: CASSREMSGYTGELFF.

CDR3 loop: CASSQAGTGGRNEQFF. As DNA, the CDR3 is TGCGCCAGCAGCCAAGCCGGTACGGGAGGAAGGAATGAGCAGTTCTTC. The chain recombines TRBV4-1 with TRBJ2-1, with 7 positions matching TRBD2. The CDR3 extends over 16 amino acids. Trimming took 1 base from V and 7 from J; bases not matched to a gene: 10. Germline CDR1 reads MGHRA; CDR2 reads YSYEKL.

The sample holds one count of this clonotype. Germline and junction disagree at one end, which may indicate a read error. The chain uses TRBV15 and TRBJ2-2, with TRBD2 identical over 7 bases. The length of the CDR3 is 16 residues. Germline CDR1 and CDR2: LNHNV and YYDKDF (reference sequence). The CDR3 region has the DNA TGTGCCACCAGCAGACAACTGGGAGGGTCCACCGGGGAGCCGTTTTTT. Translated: CATSRQLGGSTGEPFF.

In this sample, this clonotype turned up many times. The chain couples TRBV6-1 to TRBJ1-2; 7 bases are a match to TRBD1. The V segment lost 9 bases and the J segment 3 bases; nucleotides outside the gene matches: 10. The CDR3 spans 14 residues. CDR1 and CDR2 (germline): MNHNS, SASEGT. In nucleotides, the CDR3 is TGTGCCAGTTCATCAGGGGGAGTAGACTATGGCTACACCTTC. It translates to CASSSGGVDYGYTF.

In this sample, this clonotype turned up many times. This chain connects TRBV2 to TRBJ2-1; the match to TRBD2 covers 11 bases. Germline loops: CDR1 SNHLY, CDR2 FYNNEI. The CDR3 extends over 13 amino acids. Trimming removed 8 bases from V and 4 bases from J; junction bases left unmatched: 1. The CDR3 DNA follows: TGTGCCAGCGGGACTAGCGGTTACAATGAGCAGTTCTTC. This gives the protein CASGTSGYNEQFF.